This entry lists 28 T cell receptor beta chains sequenced from one sample in a study of tumor-infiltrating lymphocytes in primary liver carcinoma. The template, around 540 ng total RNA, yielded TCR beta cDNA made with a constant-region primer. Three-round nested multiplex PCR performed with slightly modified ARM-PCR produced the TCR beta libraries. With TRBV1-TRBV30 forward primers and a C-beta reverse primer, the first two PCR rounds were run for approximately 10 cycles each. TCRdb processed the multiplex PCR reads anew with MiXCR; each CDR3 protein has one entry. This table holds hundreds of thousands of distinct CDR3 sequences, around three fifths found once. Blood RNA originated from unsorted whole blood, with germline DNA additionally extracted. The sample was peripheral blood. The origin of the receptors is a man aged 40-55 years with primary liver carcinoma and hepatitis B virus infection.

This clonotype was found many times. The chain's CDR3 is CSGTTSGAYNEQFF. The DNA for the CDR3 is TGCAGCGGCACGACTAGCGGTGCCTACAATGAGCAGTTCTTC. The rearrangement uses TRBV29-1 and TRBJ2-1; 9 bases agree with TRBD2. This CDR3 region has 14 residues. Germline CDR1 is SQVTM and CDR2 is ANQGSEA. V was pared by 7 bases and J by 2 bases, with 6 bases of the junction left unmatched.

The V gene is TRBV5-1, the J gene TRBJ2-1; 15 nucleotides line up with TRBD2. Germline CDR1 SGHRS, CDR2 YFSETQ. V trimming: 4 bases; J trimming: 9 bases; junction bases outside the gene matches: 8. The length of the CDR3 is 16 residues. The DNA of the CDR3 is TGCGCCAGCAGCCACGGGACTAGCGGGAGGAGGGGTGAGCAGTTCTTC. Amino acids: CASSHGTSGRRGEQFF.

On this clonotype itself: Given a much more abundant clone one base away, this may be a read error. This chain uses TRBV6-1 with TRBJ2-2; no firm D call. The CDR3 spans 14 residues. The germline CDR1 and CDR2 sequences are MNHNS and SASEGT. In nucleotides, the CDR3 is TGTGCCAGCAGTCTCAGCGTTACCACCGTGGAGCTGTTTTTT. Translated, it gives CASSLSVTTVELFF.

Comments on this clonotype: A much larger clone lies a single base off, so this may be a read error. This sequence joins TRBV20-1 and TRBJ2-7; TRBD1 matches at 9 bases. The CDR3 runs 14 residues. Losses at the gene ends were 6 bases for V and 1 base for J; bases not matched to a gene: 7. CDR1 and CDR2 (germline): DFQATT, SNEGSKA (reference sequence). In nucleotides, the CDR3 is TGCAGTGCAGCCCCGGGACAGGGATCCTACGAGCAGTACTTC. This translates into CSAAPGQGSYEQYF.

This clonotype has a handful of counts. The J gene is TRBJ1-2, the V gene TRBV28; perhaps TRBD1 as D (5 bases). This CDR3 region has 13 residues. Trimming left V 7 bases short and J 6 bases short, with 15 bases between. CDR1 and CDR2 from the germline V gene are MDHEN and SYDVKM. This chain's CDR3 is CASTGPWADGYTF. In nucleotides, the CDR3 is TGTGCCAGCACGGGACCGTGGGCGGATGGCTACACCTTC.

The CDR3 spells CATQGRNTGELFF. CDR3 in DNA: TGTGCCACCCAGGGGAGGAACACCGGGGAGCTGTTTTTT. This chain links TRBV6-5 with TRBJ2-2, with a possible D match to TRBD1 (6 bases). With 10 bases removed from V and 1 base from J, the gap between germline ends came to 10 bases. The V gene's germline CDR1 is MNHEY and CDR2 SVGAGI. The CDR3 sequence is 13 residues long.

For this clonotype: Its ends do not fully match the called genes, so a read error is possible. The chain couples TRBV11-2 to TRBJ2-2, with 10 bases fitting TRBD2. CDR3 length equals 15 residues. CDR1 is SGHAT, CDR2 FQNNGV, per germline. The DNA of the CDR3 is TGTGCCAGCAGCTCCGGACTAGCGGACACTGGGGAGCTGTTATTT. Encoded protein: CASSSGLADTGELLF.

This clonotype was observed many times. The chain couples TRBV5-1 to TRBJ2-2; 8 nucleotides align to TRBD2. After removal of 3 bases from V and 4 bases from J, the junction contained 8 bases not matched to a gene. CDR3 length equals 16 residues. Germline V gene lookup returns CDR1 SGHRS and CDR2 YFSETQ. This chain's CDR3 is CASSSSGGRGTGELFF. In nucleotides, the CDR3 is TGCGCCAGCAGCTCCTCGGGAGGGCGGGGCACCGGGGAGCTGTTTTTT.

Of note for this clonotype: It may be a read error: a sequence one base away is much more abundant. The chain combines TRBV14 with TRBJ2-1; no definite D call. V shed 6 bases and J shed 1 base, with 13 bases lying between them. Per the germline V gene, CDR1 is SGHDN and CDR2 is FVKESK. This CDR3 region has 15 residues. The CDR3 sequence: CASRRALPSYNEQFF. CDR3 in DNA: TGTGCCAGCAGACGGGCGCTTCCTTCCTACAATGAGCAGTTCTTC.

This clonotype was picked up one time. One end of the junction varies from germline; a read error may be responsible. V usage is TRBV11-2 and J usage is TRBJ2-3; no definite D call. Germline CDR1 is SGHAT and CDR2 is FQNNGV. This CDR3 region has 14 residues. This chain's CDR3 is CASSLPRNTDMQYF. DNA for the CDR3: TGTGCCAGCAGCTTACCGAGAAACACAGATATGCAGTATTTT.

Worth noting for this clonotype: A much larger clone differs from this one at a single base, so this may be a read error. The rearrangement links TRBV29-1 to TRBJ2-7; no definite D call. Germline CDR1 SQVTM, CDR2 ANQGSEA. This CDR3 comprises 12 residues. Here the CDR3 reads CSLDGQDYEQYF. The CDR3 nucleotides read TGCAGCCTTGATGGGCAAGATTACGAGCAGTACTTC.

Concerning this clonotype: Given a much more abundant clone one base away, this may be a read error. The chain combines TRBV4-3 with TRBJ2-4; 9 bases line up with TRBD2. This CDR3 is built from 14 residues. Per germline, CDR1 LGHNA and CDR2 YSLEER. The CDR3 nucleotides read TGCGCCAGGAGCCAAGATCTGACCGGGACTAGCAGTGTCTTC. Its translation: CARSQDLTGTSSVF.

As to this clonotype: A clone one base away is much larger, so this may be a read error. This chain links TRBV10-2 with TRBJ1-6; 11 bases are a match to TRBD1. V was pared by 7 bases and J by 3 bases, with 8 bases of the junction left unmatched. The CDR3 runs to 17 residues. The germline CDR1 and CDR2 sequences are WSHSY and SAAADI. DNA of the CDR3: TGCGCCAGCATACCCCCGGGGACAGGGGGCTATAATTCACCCCTCCACTTT. Encoded protein: CASIPPGTGGYNSPLHF.

As regards this clonotype: Relative to the germline gene, one junction end is altered; a read error may explain this. This sequence joins TRBV29-1 and TRBJ2-5, with 8 bases fitting TRBD1. CDR1 is SQVTM and CDR2 is ANQGSEA in the germline V gene. CDR3 length equals 14 residues. The CDR3 protein is CSVGNGQGQEAQYF. CDR3 sequence (DNA): TGCAGCGTTGGCAACGGACAGGGCCAAGAGGCCCAATACTTC.

About this clonotype: A much more abundant neighbour one base away suggests this may be a read error. This chain links TRBV10-3 with TRBJ1-1; D gene uncertain. Trimming left V 7 bases short and J 3 bases short, with 12 bases between. The germline CDR1 and CDR2 sequences are ENHRY and SYGVKD. This CDR3 contains 13 residues. CDR3 protein: CAIKTEADTEAFF. Here the CDR3 DNA reads TGTGCCATCAAAACGGAGGCTGACACTGAAGCTTTCTTT.

The chain uses TRBV5-4 and TRBJ2-2; 7 bases agree with TRBD1. The trim removed 0 bases at V and 17 bases at J, leaving 19 bases unmatched. This CDR3 contains 16 residues. Germline values: CDR1 SGHNT, CDR2 YYREEE (reference sequence). CDR3 loop: CASSLAGTANIGELFF. CDR3 DNA: TGTGCCAGCAGCTTGGCCGGGACAGCCAACATCGGGGAGTTATTTTTT.

This clonotype showed up just a few times. This chain joins TRBV14 and TRBJ2-7; D not certain. CDR1 and CDR2 (germline): SGHDN, FVKESK. The CDR3 loop spans 13 amino acids. Trimming took off 2 bases at V and 2 bases at J, with 7 bases between the two ends. The CDR3 is CASSQPGTYEQYF. CDR3 DNA: TGTGCCAGCAGCCAACCCGGTACCTACGAGCAGTACTTC. The full variable domain, rest sourced from reference TRBV14 and TRBJ2-7, is EAGVTQFPSHSVIEKGQTVTLRCDPISGHDNLYWYRRVMGKEIKFLLHFVKESKQDESGMPNNRFLAERTGGTYSTLKVQPAELEDSGVYFCASSQPGTYEQYFGPGTRLTVT.

With respect to this clonotype: A much larger clone differs by one base, so this may be a read error. J is TRBJ1-5 and V is TRBV6-1; D is possibly TRBD1 (6 bases). CDR1 MNHNS and CDR2 SASEGT come from the germline V gene. The CDR3 length is 14 residues. Here the CDR3 reads CASSERGFYQPQRF. CDR3 DNA sequence: TGTGCCAGCAGTGAAAGGGGGTTCTATCAGCCCCAGCGTTTT.

This clonotype has just a few counts. The genes are TRBV5-1 and TRBJ1-1, with D hard to call. Trimming shortened V by 5 bases and J by 3 bases, and 14 bases separated the two germline ends. Germline V CDR1 and CDR2: SGHRS, YFSETQ. The CDR3 totals 14 residues. In nucleotides, the CDR3 is TGCGCCAGCAGACCCCGATTTGGGGACACTGAAGCTTTCTTT. As protein: CASRPRFGDTEAFF.

In this sample, this clonotype turned up many times. This chain connects TRBV28 to TRBJ2-7, with D tentatively TRBD1 (5 bases). Looked up from germline, CDR1 is MDHEN and CDR2 is SYDVKM. The CDR3 is 12 amino acids. V lost 2 bases, J lost 4 bases, and 6 bases lay in between. CDR3 sequence reads: CASSLRGYEQYF. The CDR3 DNA reads TGTGCCAGCAGTTTAAGGGGATACGAGCAGTACTTC.

A word on this clonotype: This may be a read error: a much more frequent sequence differs by one nucleotide. This rearrangement joins TRBV29-1 to TRBJ2-3, with 9 bases that match TRBD1. The CDR3 is made up of 12 amino acids. Germline lookup yields CDR1 SQVTM and CDR2 ANQGSEA. The CDR3 nucleotides read TGCAGCGTTACAGGGGGCACAGATATGCAGTATTTT. Translated, it gives CSVTGGTDMQYF.

As regards this clonotype: A junction boundary mismatches the germline segment, possibly from a read error. The chain is built from TRBV11-1 and TRBJ2-7; D is undetermined. Looked up from germline, CDR1 is SGHAT and CDR2 is FQDESV (reference sequence). The CDR3 has 14 amino acids. The CDR3: CVSSSPSQSYERYF. CDR3 nucleotide sequence: TGTGTCAGCAGCTCACCTTCCCAATCCTACGAGCGGTACTTC.

This clonotype has a handful of counts. The chain employs TRBV28 and TRBJ2-1; no clear D. This CDR3 contains 13 residues. V shed 3 bases and J shed 5 bases, with 8 bases lying between them. From germline, CDR1 is MDHEN and CDR2 SYDVKM. The CDR3 nucleotides read TGTGCCAGCAGTTTTCCCGGAAACAATGAGCAGTTCTTC. Its translation: CASSFPGNNEQFF.

On this clonotype: A read error may produce the germline difference seen at one junction end. J is TRBJ2-2 and V is TRBV5-4, with D perhaps matching TRBD2 (5 bases). Germline CDR1 reads SGHNT; CDR2 reads YYREEE (reference sequence). The length of the CDR3 is 16 residues. The CDR3 sequence is CASSSTGSRNTGEPFF. In DNA, the CDR3 is TGTGCCAGCAGCTCCACCGGGTCCAGAAACACCGGGGAGCCGTTTTTT.

The genes are TRBV20-1 and TRBJ1-5, with 7 bases aligning to TRBD1. Germline V gene lookup returns CDR1 DFQATT and CDR2 SNEGSKA (reference sequence). The CDR3 is 19 amino acids. The V and J ends lost 2 bases and 0 bases, in that order; junction bases with no gene match: 16. The CDR3 region has the DNA TGCAGTGCTAGATTAGGCGGGCAGGGGGATCTGGGTAGCAATCAGCCCCAGCATTTT. Its protein product is CSARLGGQGDLGSNQPQHF.

This rearrangement joins TRBV5-4 to TRBJ2-5, with 10 nucleotides matching TRBD2. Losses at the gene ends were 4 bases for V and 4 bases for J; bases not matched to a gene: 4. Per germline, CDR1 SGHNT and CDR2 YYREEE (reference sequence). The CDR3 has 14 residues. CDR3 nucleotide sequence: TGTGCCAGCAGCACCCGGACTAGCGGAGAGACCCAGTACTTC. Its translation is CASSTRTSGETQYF.

In this sample, this clonotype turned up many times. This chain uses TRBV5-5 with TRBJ2-1; the match to TRBD2 covers 13 bases. This CDR3 has 17 residues. Germline lookup yields CDR1 SGHKS and CDR2 YYEKEE (reference sequence). V gave up 0 bases and J gave up 9 bases; unmatched junction bases: 9. The CDR3 sequence: CASSLGLAGGGMVEQFF. The CDR3 DNA follows: TGTGCCAGCAGCTTGGGACTAGCGGGAGGCGGCATGGTTGAGCAGTTCTTC.

This clonotype was seen only a few times. This chain links TRBV5-4 with TRBJ2-2; D possibly matches TRBD1 or TRBD2 (6 bases each). Trimming cost V 0 bases and J 2 bases, with 11 bases left between them. Germline V CDR1 and CDR2: SGHNT, YYREEE (reference sequence). The CDR3 totals 16 residues. CDR3 in amino acids: CASSLASGANTGELFF. The CDR3 DNA sequence: TGTGCCAGCAGCTTGGCTTCGGGGGCAAACACCGGGGAGCTGTTTTTT. Together with reference TRBV5-4 and TRBJ2-2, the CDR3 gives the full variable domain: ETGVTQSPTHLIKTRGQQVTLRCSSQSGHNTVSWYQQALGQGPQFIFQYYREEENGRGNFPPRFSGLQFPNYSSELNVNALELDDSALYLCASSLASGANTGELFFGEGSRLTVL.